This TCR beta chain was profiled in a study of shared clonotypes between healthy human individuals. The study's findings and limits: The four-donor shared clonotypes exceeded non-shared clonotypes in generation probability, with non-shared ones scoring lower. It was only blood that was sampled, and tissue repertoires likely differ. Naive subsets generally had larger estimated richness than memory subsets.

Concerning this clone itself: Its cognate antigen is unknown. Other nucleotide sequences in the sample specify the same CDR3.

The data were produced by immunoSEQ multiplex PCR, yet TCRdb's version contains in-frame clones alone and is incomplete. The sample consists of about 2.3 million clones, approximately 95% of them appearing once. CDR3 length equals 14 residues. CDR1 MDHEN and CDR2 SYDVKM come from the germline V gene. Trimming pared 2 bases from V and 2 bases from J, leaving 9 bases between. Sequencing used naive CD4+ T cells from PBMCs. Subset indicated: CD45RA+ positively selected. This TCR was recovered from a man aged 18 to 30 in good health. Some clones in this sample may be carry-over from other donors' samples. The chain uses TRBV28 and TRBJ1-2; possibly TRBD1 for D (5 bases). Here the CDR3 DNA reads TGTGCCAGCAGTTTAAGGGGAGCGAACTATGGCTACACCTTC. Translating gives CASSLRGANYGYTF.